The 26 T cell receptor beta chains reported below all come from one sample, sequenced in a study of CD8 T cells in ankylosing spondylitis. TCRdb reprocessed the 5' RACE reads with MiXCR, giving one entry per CDR3 protein. In the table there are hundreds of thousands of distinct CDR3 sequences, 20% of which are singletons. Sequenced sample: blood, either unsorted or a sorted T cell fraction (not recorded which). These receptors were taken from a male donor with ankylosing spondylitis or in good health (not recorded which).

This clonotype was seen more than once but under ten times. CDR3 amino acids: CSGRGLHEQYF. As DNA, the CDR3 is TGCAGCGGCAGGGGTCTGCACGAGCAGTACTTC. The rearrangement joins TRBV29-1 to TRBJ2-7; D is perhaps TRBD1 (6 bases). CDR1 is SQVTM and CDR2 is ANQGSEA in the germline V gene. The CDR3 runs to 11 residues. V lost 7 bases, J lost 5 bases, and 12 bases lay in between.

The chain joins TRBV12-3 or TRBV12-4 to TRBJ2-7; 7 bases are shared with TRBD2. The length of the CDR3 is 16 residues. V lost 3 bases, J lost 1 base, and 9 bases stayed unmatched. The CDR3: CASSFGGEILSYEQYF. CDR3 DNA: TGTGCCAGCAGTTTTGGGGGGGAAATTCTTTCCTACGAGCAGTACTTC.

This clonotype was detected many times. The rearrangement links TRBV3-1 to TRBJ2-7; D is unclear. Germline V gives CDR1 LGHDT, CDR2 YNNKEL (reference sequence). Trimming removed 0 bases at V and 5 bases at J, with 11 bases between. This CDR3 has 14 amino acids. The CDR3 sequence is CASSQDLQPDEQYF. CDR3 DNA sequence: TGTGCCAGCAGCCAAGATCTTCAACCGGACGAGCAGTACTTC.

This clonotype was detected only a few times. This rearrangement joins TRBV28 to TRBJ1-2, with 12 positions matching TRBD1. The V gene's germline CDR1 is MDHEN and CDR2 SYDVKM. The CDR3 runs 14 residues. Trimming cost V 3 bases and J 7 bases; bases outside gene matches: 3. CDR3: CASSLGTGGAGYTF. The CDR3, as DNA: TGTGCCAGCAGTTTGGGGACAGGGGGCGCTGGCTACACCTTC.

This clonotype occurred a few times. The chain combines TRBV28 with TRBJ2-7; unclear D gene. This CDR3 comprises 16 residues. The germline V and J ends were trimmed by 6 bases and 2 bases, with 20 bases remaining between them. CDR1 MDHEN and CDR2 SYDVKM come from the germline V gene. The CDR3 here is CASRSRLGLSPYEQYF. The CDR3 DNA reads as TGTGCCAGCAGGAGTAGGCTCGGGCTGTCCCCCTACGAGCAGTACTTC. The variable domain in full, completed from reference TRBV28 and TRBJ2-7, reads DVKVTQSSRYLVKRTGEKVFLECVQDMDHENMFWYRQDPGLGLRLIYFSYDVKMKEKGDIPEGYSVSREKKERFSLILESASTNQTSMYLCASRSRLGLSPYEQYFGPGTRLTVT.

V and J are TRBV27 and TRBJ2-3, with TRBD2 identical over 7 bases. Germline V gene data show CDR1 as MNHEY and CDR2 as SMNVEV (reference sequence). The CDR3 loop spans 15 amino acids. The V and J ends lost 0 bases and 9 bases, in that order; junction bases with no gene match: 9. CDR3: CASSLSGLSGGTQYF. In DNA, the CDR3 is TGTGCCAGCAGTTTATCCGGGCTATCGGGGGGAACGCAGTATTTT.

This clonotype was counted between two and nine times. V gene TRBV11-2 combines with J gene TRBJ2-5; 9 bases are shared with TRBD2. Germline-derived CDR1 and CDR2 are SGHAT and FQNNGV. The CDR3 runs to 15 residues. V lost 5 bases and J lost 4; bases outside the gene matches: 8. The CDR3 sequence: CASSPSGGFPETQYF. In nucleotides, the CDR3 is TGTGCCAGCAGCCCCAGCGGGGGGTTCCCAGAGACCCAGTACTTC.

This clonotype was counted at least ten times. The chain is built from TRBV7-9 and TRBJ2-3; 10 bases fit TRBD1. CDR1 and CDR2 from the germline V gene are SEHNR and FQNEAQ (reference sequence). V was pared by 4 bases and J by 5 bases, with 6 bases of the junction left unmatched. The CDR3 covers 15 residues. Here the CDR3 reads CASSYRTGGRDTQYF. The CDR3, as DNA: TGTGCCAGCAGCTACCGGACAGGGGGTCGAGATACGCAGTATTTT.

This clonotype has only a few counts. The genes are TRBV12-5 and TRBJ2-3; perhaps D is TRBD1 or TRBD2 (5 bases each). V gave up 7 bases and J gave up 2 bases, with 16 bases separating them. Per germline, CDR1 LGHNT and CDR2 FRNRAP. This CDR3 spans 15 amino acids. CDR3 amino acids: CASATGTGSTDTQYF. The DNA of the CDR3 is TGTGCTAGTGCAACCGGGACGGGCTCCACAGATACGCAGTATTTT. The whole variable domain, filled in from reference TRBV12-5 and TRBJ2-3, reads DARVTQTPRHKVTEMGQEVTMRCQPILGHNTVFWYRQTMMQGLELLAYFRNRAPLDDSGMPKDRFSAEMPDATLATLKIQPSEPRDSAVYFCASATGTGSTDTQYFGPGTRLTVL.

The chain couples TRBV12-3 or TRBV12-4 to TRBJ2-2; 8 bases are shared with TRBD1. J lost 6 bases, V lost 6 bases, and 6 bases had no gene match. CDR3 length: 14 amino acids. The DNA of the CDR3 is TGTGCCAGCAGACCCCCAGGGGGCTCCGGGGAGCTGTTTTTT. As protein: CASRPPGGSGELFF.

The rearrangement links TRBV12-3 or TRBV12-4 to TRBJ2-7, with 8 nucleotides matching TRBD1. Germline trimming cut 3 bases from V and 4 bases from J; bases unmatched to any gene: 8. This CDR3 contains 15 residues. CDR3 coding DNA: TGTGCCAGCAGTTTTGCAGGGGGCGCTGGGTACGAGCAGTACTTC. This translates into CASSFAGGAGYEQYF.

This clonotype was found a few times. V is TRBV6-5 and J is TRBJ2-1; unclear D gene. Trimming shortened V by 0 bases and J by 10 bases, and 10 bases separated the two germline ends. This CDR3 is 13 amino acids long. Germline assignment: CDR1 MNHEY and CDR2 SVGAGI. The CDR3 DNA sequence: TGTGCCAGCAGTTACTCGAGGCAGGTAGAGCAGTTCTTC. It yields the protein CASSYSRQVEQFF.

In this sample, this clonotype turned up a few times. V gene TRBV4-1 combines with J gene TRBJ1-1, with D tentatively TRBD1 (5 bases). This CDR3 is built from 14 residues. The ends were cut back, 1 base at V and 7 bases at J, with 13 bases in the middle. Germline lookup yields CDR1 MGHRA and CDR2 YSYEKL. The CDR3 DNA follows: TGCGCCAGCAGCCAAGGAAATAGGGGCAATGAAGCTTTCTTT. Protein: CASSQGNRGNEAFF.

The chain employs TRBV7-9 and TRBJ2-5; 10 bases match TRBD2. The ends lost 2 bases at V and 5 bases at J; junction bases unmatched: 8. The CDR3 runs to 16 residues. CDR1 is SEHNR and CDR2 is FQNEAQ in the germline V gene (reference sequence). CDR3 coding DNA: TGTGCCAGCAGCTTATTGTCTAGCGGGGGTGAGGAGACCCAGTACTTC. It encodes CASSLLSSGGEETQYF.

The chain combines TRBV12-3 or TRBV12-4 with TRBJ2-3; D uncertain. V lost 7 bases and J 2 bases, leaving 13 bases between the germline ends. This CDR3 spans 14 amino acids. Here the CDR3 DNA reads TGTGCCAGCACCAACGGGTACTACACAGATACGCAGTATTTT. This gives the protein CASTNGYYTDTQYF.

As DNA, the CDR3 is TGTGCCAGCAGTCCGCCCCAGGGGCCATACGAGCAGTACTTC. Residues: CASSPPQGPYEQYF. This rearrangement joins TRBV12-3 or TRBV12-4 to TRBJ2-7; D might be TRBD1 (6 bases). Trimming took 5 bases from V and 4 from J, leaving 15 bases between them. The CDR3 is 14 residues long.

The chain carries TRBV7-8 and TRBJ2-3, with TRBD2 matching 8 bases. J lost 2 bases, V lost 5 bases, and 15 bases had no gene match. The CDR3 is made up of 18 amino acids. Germline CDR1 SGHVS, CDR2 FQNEAQ. The DNA of the CDR3 is TGTGCCAGCAGCCGCCTTCCGGAACTAGCGGTTCACACAGATACGCAGTATTTT. The encoded protein is CASSRLPELAVHTDTQYF.

This clonotype has more than one count but fewer than ten. The chain uses TRBV6-1 and TRBJ1-5, with D possibly TRBD1 on 6 matching bases. This CDR3 has 13 residues. Trimming pared 11 bases from V and 5 bases from J, leaving 16 bases between. The germline CDR1 and CDR2 sequences are MNHNS and SASEGT. The CDR3 nucleotides are TGTGCCGGGTACCGGGACAAATATCAGCCCCAGCATTTT. Translated, it gives CAGYRDKYQPQHF.

The chain employs TRBV13 and TRBJ1-1; no firm D call. The V end was cut by 1 base, the J end by 3 bases, with 6 bases between. Germline CDR1 and CDR2: PRHDT and FYEKMQ (reference sequence). CDR3 length: 13 amino acids. The CDR3 sequence: CASSLVFHTEAFF. As DNA, the CDR3 is TGTGCCAGCAGCTTAGTTTTCCACACTGAAGCTTTCTTT.

The CDR3 loop reads CASSHAGWTGSPDTQYF. Written as DNA, the CDR3 is TGTGCCAGCAGCCACGCCGGCTGGACTGGCTCCCCAGATACGCAGTATTTT. The rearrangement links TRBV11-2 to TRBJ2-3; D perhaps matches TRBD2 (5 bases). The CDR3 contains 17 residues. CDR1 is SGHAT and CDR2 is FQNNGV in the germline V gene. Trimming left V 5 bases short and J 4 bases short, with 22 bases between.

The chain is built from TRBV2 and TRBJ1-1; no clear D. V was pared by 6 bases and J by 3 bases, with 8 bases between. Germline CDR1 is SNHLY and CDR2 is FYNNEI. The CDR3 extends over 12 amino acids. The DNA of the CDR3 is TGTGCCAGCAGGTACACTTACACTGAAGCTTTCTTT. Translated, it gives CASRYTYTEAFF.

The chain couples TRBV7-8 to TRBJ2-2; D is unclear. Germline V gene lookup returns CDR1 SGHVS and CDR2 FQNEAQ. The CDR3 extends over 15 amino acids. Trimming removed 5 bases at V and 4 bases at J, with 14 bases between. The CDR3 bases are TGTGCCAGCAGCGCGGTACATGACGGCACCGGGGAGCTGTTTTTT. It yields the protein CASSAVHDGTGELFF.

This sequence joins TRBV12-5 and TRBJ2-3; D perhaps matches TRBD2 (5 bases). Germline CDR1 reads LGHNT; CDR2 reads FRNRAP. The CDR3 contains 15 residues. Trimming took 6 bases from V and 1 from J, leaving 14 bases between them. CDR3 bases: TGTGCTAGTGGACTCGGACTCGGAGGCACAGATACGCAGTATTTT. It codes for CASGLGLGGTDTQYF.

The CDR3 region is CSVVRVGESYEQYF. CDR3 nucleotides: TGCAGCGTTGTGAGGGTGGGGGAGTCCTACGAGCAGTACTTC. The V gene is TRBV29-1, the J gene TRBJ2-7, with D possibly called TRBD1 or TRBD2 (5 bases each). Germline V lookup: CDR1 SQVTM, CDR2 ANQGSEA. The V end lost 4 bases, the J end lost 1 base, and 14 bases lay between the germline ends. The CDR3 has 14 amino acids.

This clonotype was detected a few times. The rearrangement uses TRBV11-2 and TRBJ2-7, with 8 bases fitting TRBD1. The CDR3 runs 14 residues. V trimming: 5 bases; J trimming: 6 bases; junction bases outside the gene matches: 9. Germline values: CDR1 SGHAT, CDR2 FQNNGV. CDR3 sequence (DNA): TGTGCCAGCAGCCACGATCTACAGGGGGGCGAGCAGTACTTC. Amino acid sequence: CASSHDLQGGEQYF.

The chain uses TRBV29-1 and TRBJ2-1, with 9 bases that match TRBD1. The CDR3 covers 14 residues. Germline V lookup: CDR1 SQVTM, CDR2 ANQGSEA. V lost 6 bases, J lost 7 bases, and 10 bases stayed unmatched. In DNA, the CDR3 is TGCAGCGTCATATACCGGGACAGGGCTAATGAGCAGTTCTTC. This gives the protein CSVIYRDRANEQFF.